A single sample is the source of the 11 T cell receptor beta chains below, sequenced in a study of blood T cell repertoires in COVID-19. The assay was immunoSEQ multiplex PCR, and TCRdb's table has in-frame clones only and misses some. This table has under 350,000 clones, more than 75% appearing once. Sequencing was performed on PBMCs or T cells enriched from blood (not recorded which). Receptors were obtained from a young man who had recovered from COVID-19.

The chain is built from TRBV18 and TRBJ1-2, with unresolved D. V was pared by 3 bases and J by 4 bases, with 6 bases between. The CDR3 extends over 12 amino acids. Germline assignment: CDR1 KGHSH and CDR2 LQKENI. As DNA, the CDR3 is TGTGCCAGCTCACCTGGACTCTATGGCTACACCTTC. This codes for CASSPGLYGYTF.

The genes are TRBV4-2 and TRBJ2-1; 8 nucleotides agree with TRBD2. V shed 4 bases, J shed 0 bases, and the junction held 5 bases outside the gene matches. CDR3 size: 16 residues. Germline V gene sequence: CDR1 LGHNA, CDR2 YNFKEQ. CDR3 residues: CASSRSGTSSYNEQFF. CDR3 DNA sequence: TGTGCCAGCAGCCGGAGCGGGACTAGCTCCTACAATGAGCAGTTCTTC.

In nucleotides, the CDR3 is TGTGCCAGCAGCGGAAGCGGGGGGGCTAGGTATGGCTACACCTTC. Its translation is CASSGSGGARYGYTF. The V call is TRBV7-9, the J call TRBJ1-2; D might be TRBD1 (6 bases). V lost 5 bases, J lost 5 bases, and 18 bases lay in between. The CDR3 is 15 residues long. Germline V gene sequence: CDR1 SEHNR, CDR2 FQNEAQ (reference sequence).

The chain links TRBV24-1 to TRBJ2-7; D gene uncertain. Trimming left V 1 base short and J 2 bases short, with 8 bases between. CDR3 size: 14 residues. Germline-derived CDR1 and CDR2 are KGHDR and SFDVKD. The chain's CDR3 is CATSDFYSPYEQYF. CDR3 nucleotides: TGTGCCACCAGTGATTTTTACTCGCCCTACGAGCAGTACTTC.

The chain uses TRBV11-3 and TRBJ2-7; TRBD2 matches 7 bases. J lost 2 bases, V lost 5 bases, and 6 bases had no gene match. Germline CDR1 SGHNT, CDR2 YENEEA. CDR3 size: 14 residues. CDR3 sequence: CASSRKRGAYEQYF. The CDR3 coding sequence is TGTGCCAGCAGCCGGAAGCGGGGCGCCTACGAGCAGTACTTC. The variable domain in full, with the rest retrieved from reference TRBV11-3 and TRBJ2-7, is EAGVVQSPRYKIIEKKQPVAFWCNPISGHNTLYWYLQNLGQGPELLIRYENEEAVDDSQLPKDRFSAERLKGVDSTLKIQPAELGDSAVYLCASSRKRGAYEQYFGPGTRLTVT.

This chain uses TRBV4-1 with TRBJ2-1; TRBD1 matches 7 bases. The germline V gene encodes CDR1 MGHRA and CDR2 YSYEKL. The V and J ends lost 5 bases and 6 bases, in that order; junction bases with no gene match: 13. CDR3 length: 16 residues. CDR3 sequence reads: CASSYQTGAAGNEQFF. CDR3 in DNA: TGCGCCAGCAGCTATCAAACAGGGGCGGCGGGCAATGAGCAGTTCTTC.

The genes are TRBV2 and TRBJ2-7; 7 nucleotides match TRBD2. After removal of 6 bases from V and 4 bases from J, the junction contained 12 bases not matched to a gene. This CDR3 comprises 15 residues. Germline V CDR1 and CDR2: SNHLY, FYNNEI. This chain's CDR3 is CASRKGRAFEYEQYF. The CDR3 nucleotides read TGTGCCAGCAGGAAGGGGAGGGCCTTCGAGTACGAGCAGTACTTC. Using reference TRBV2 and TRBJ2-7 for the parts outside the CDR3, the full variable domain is EPEVTQTPSHQVTQMGQEVILRCVPISNHLYFYWYRQILGQKVEFLVSFYNNEISEKSEIFDDQFSVERPDGSNFTLKIRSTKLEDSAMYFCASRKGRAFEYEQYFGPGTRLTVT.

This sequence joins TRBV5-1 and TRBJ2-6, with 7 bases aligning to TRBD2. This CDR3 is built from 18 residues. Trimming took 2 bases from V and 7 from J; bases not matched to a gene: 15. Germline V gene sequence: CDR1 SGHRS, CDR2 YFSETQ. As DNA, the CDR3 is TGCGCCAGCAGCTTAGGGCCCGTACGGAGGGAGGGAGCCAACGTCCTGACTTTC. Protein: CASSLGPVRREGANVLTF.

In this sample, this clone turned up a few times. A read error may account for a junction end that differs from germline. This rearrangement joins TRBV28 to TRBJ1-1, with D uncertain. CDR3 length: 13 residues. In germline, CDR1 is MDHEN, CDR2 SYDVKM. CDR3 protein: CASSWSENLYQAF. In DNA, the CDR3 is TGTGCCAGCAGTTGGTCCGAGAATTTATATCAAGCCTTT.

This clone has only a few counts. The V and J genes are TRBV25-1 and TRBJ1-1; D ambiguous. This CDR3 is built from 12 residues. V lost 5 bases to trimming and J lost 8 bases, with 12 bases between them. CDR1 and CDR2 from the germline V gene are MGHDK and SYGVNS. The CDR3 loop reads CASSRWAQEAFF. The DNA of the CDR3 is TGTGCCAGCAGTAGGTGGGCACAGGAAGCTTTCTTT.

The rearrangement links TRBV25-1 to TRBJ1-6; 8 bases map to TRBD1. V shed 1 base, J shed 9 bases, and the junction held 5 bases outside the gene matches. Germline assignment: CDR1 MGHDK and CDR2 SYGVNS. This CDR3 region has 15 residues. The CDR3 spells CASSEFGRGRSPLHF. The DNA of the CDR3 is TGTGCCAGCAGTGAATTCGGCAGGGGGCGTTCACCCCTCCACTTT.